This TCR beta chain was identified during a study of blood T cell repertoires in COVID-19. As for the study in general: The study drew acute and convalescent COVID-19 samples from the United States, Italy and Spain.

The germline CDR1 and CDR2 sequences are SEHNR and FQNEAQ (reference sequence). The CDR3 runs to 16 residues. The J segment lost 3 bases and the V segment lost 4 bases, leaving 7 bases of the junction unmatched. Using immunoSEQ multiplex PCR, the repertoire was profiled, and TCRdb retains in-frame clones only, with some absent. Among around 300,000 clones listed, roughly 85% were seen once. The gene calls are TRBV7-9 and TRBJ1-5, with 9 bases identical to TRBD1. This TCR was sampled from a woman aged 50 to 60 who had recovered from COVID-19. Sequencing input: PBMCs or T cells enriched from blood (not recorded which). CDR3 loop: CASSSGTGLNNQPQHF. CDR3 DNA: TGTGCCAGCAGCTCCGGGACAGGGTTAAACAATCAGCCCCAGCATTTT.